This is a list of T cell receptor beta chains from one sample in a study of blood T cells in healthy people across ages. TCRdb reanalysed the 5' RACE reads using MiXCR and keeps one entry per CDR3 protein. The table lists 600,000 to 850,000 distinct CDR3 sequences, around 25% of them singletons. In addition, the sample was reused for a study of T cells of mothers and their children.

The material sequenced was blood. These receptors originate from a boy between 10 and 17 years old in good health. The CDR3 runs from the conserved cysteine through the conserved F or W. A D gene is named only where the DNA matches it firmly. Rows may omit the clone size; those that give it use once, few, many or a size class.

V gene: TRBV18; J gene: TRBJ2-3; clone size: few; D gene: TRBD1; CDR3 protein: CASSTQSTGGAYTQYF; CDR3 DNA: TGTGCCAGCTCAACTCAATCCACAGGGGGCGCGTATACGCAGTATTTT
V gene: TRBV24-1; J gene: TRBJ2-7; clone size: few; D gene: -; CDR3 protein: CAASDTGSLDPYEQYF; CDR3 DNA: TGTGCCGCCAGTGATACCGGGAGCCTTGACCCCTACGAGCAGTACTTC
V gene: TRBV27; J gene: TRBJ2-5; clone size: few; D gene: TRBD1; CDR3 protein: CASSKTGEIQETQYF; CDR3 DNA: TGTGCCAGCTCAAAAACAGGGGAGATCCAAGAGACCCAGTACTTC
V gene: TRBV4-2; J gene: TRBJ1-1; clone size: many; D gene: -; CDR3 protein: CASSQDSRNTEAFF; CDR3 DNA: TGTGCCAGCAGCCAAGATTCCCGGAACACTGAAGCTTTCTTT
V gene: TRBV20-1; J gene: TRBJ2-5; clone size: -; D gene: TRBD1; CDR3 protein: CSARVLGTAEETQYF; CDR3 DNA: TGCAGTGCTAGAGTGCTTGGGACAGCCGAAGAGACCCAGTACTTC
V gene: TRBV27; J gene: TRBJ2-2; clone size: -; D gene: -; CDR3 protein: CASNKLGGAATYTGELFF; CDR3 DNA: TGTGCCAGCAACAAGCTAGGCGGGGCCGCAACTTACACCGGGGAGCTGTTTTTT
V gene: TRBV29-1; J gene: TRBJ1-2; clone size: -; D gene: -; CDR3 protein: CSVGWGDGYTF; CDR3 DNA: TGCAGCGTTGGATGGGGAGATGGCTACACCTTC
V gene: TRBV12-3/TRBV12-4; J gene: TRBJ1-5; clone size: -; D gene: -; CDR3 protein: CASSGLNNQPQHF; CDR3 DNA: TGTGCCAGCAGCGGACTGAACAATCAGCCCCAGCATTTT
V gene: TRBV28; J gene: TRBJ2-5; clone size: few; D gene: -; CDR3 protein: CASSPDWRETQYF; CDR3 DNA: TGTGCCAGCAGTCCGGACTGGCGAGAGACCCAGTACTTC
V gene: TRBV6-2/TRBV6-3; J gene: TRBJ2-1; clone size: -; D gene: TRBD2; CDR3 protein: CTSSWGTSVDEQFF; CDR3 DNA: TGTACCAGCAGTTGGGGGACTAGTGTTGATGAGCAGTTCTTC
V gene: TRBV7-9; J gene: TRBJ2-7; clone size: -; D gene: -; CDR3 protein: CASSFNGETTYEQYF; CDR3 DNA: TGTGCCAGCAGCTTCAACGGGGAGACTACCTACGAGCAGTACTTC
V gene: TRBV12-3/TRBV12-4; J gene: TRBJ1-2; clone size: once; D gene: -; CDR3 protein: CASSSGRGGLGGYTF; CDR3 DNA: TGTGCCAGCAGTAGTGGTAGGGGCGGTCTAGGAGGCTACACCTTC
V gene: TRBV28; J gene: TRBJ2-1; clone size: -; D gene: -; CDR3 protein: CASSSSRERDEQFF; CDR3 DNA: TGTGCCAGCAGTTCCTCAAGGGAGCGCGATGAGCAGTTCTTC
V gene: TRBV5-6; J gene: TRBJ2-3; clone size: once; D gene: -; CDR3 protein: CASSLVQSSTDTQYF; CDR3 DNA: TGTGCCAGCAGCTTGGTTCAGAGTTCCACAGATACGCAGTATTTT
V gene: TRBV6-5; J gene: TRBJ2-3; clone size: -; D gene: TRBD1; CDR3 protein: CAGSYSRGLTDTQYF; CDR3 DNA: TGTGCCGGCAGTTATTCAAGGGGGCTCACAGATACGCAGTATTTT
V gene: TRBV29-1; J gene: TRBJ2-5; clone size: -; D gene: TRBD2; CDR3 protein: CSVIIAGGETQYF; CDR3 DNA: TGCAGCGTAATTATAGCGGGAGGGGAGACCCAGTACTTC
V gene: TRBV9; J gene: TRBJ2-2; clone size: -; D gene: -; CDR3 protein: CASSVISGELFF; CDR3 DNA: TGTGCCAGCAGCGTTATCTCCGGGGAGCTGTTTTTT
V gene: TRBV7-9; J gene: TRBJ2-1; clone size: -; D gene: -; CDR3 protein: CASSLTAGAILYNEQFF; CDR3 DNA: TGTGCCAGCAGCTTAACCGCAGGGGCCATACTTTACAATGAGCAGTTCTTC
V gene: TRBV6-5; J gene: TRBJ2-1; clone size: few; D gene: TRBD2; CDR3 protein: CASSSLGTSGRALFEQFF; CDR3 DNA: TGTGCCAGCAGTTCGCTCGGGACTAGCGGGAGGGCCCTGTTTGAGCAGTTCTTC
V gene: TRBV7-8; J gene: TRBJ1-2; clone size: few; D gene: -; CDR3 protein: CASTDRTAPGLMSYGYTF; CDR3 DNA: TGTGCCAGCACCGACCGAACAGCCCCGGGGCTAATGAGCTATGGCTACACCTTC
V gene: TRBV28; J gene: TRBJ2-7; clone size: many; D gene: TRBD1; CDR3 protein: CASSLIPQGVGYEQYF; CDR3 DNA: TGTGCCAGCAGTTTAATCCCCCAGGGGGTAGGATACGAGCAGTACTTC
V gene: TRBV6-5; J gene: TRBJ1-4; clone size: -; D gene: -; CDR3 protein: CASSYAGQSRGEKLFF; CDR3 DNA: TGTGCCAGCAGTTACGCCGGGCAGTCGAGGGGTGAAAAACTGTTTTTT
V gene: TRBV27; J gene: TRBJ1-5; clone size: -; D gene: -; CDR3 protein: CASSDRSGGSNQPQHF; CDR3 DNA: TGTGCCAGCAGTGATCGGTCCGGTGGGAGCAATCAGCCCCAGCATTTT
V gene: TRBV7-9; J gene: TRBJ2-1; clone size: many; D gene: TRBD1; CDR3 protein: CASSLGQGVYNEQFF; CDR3 DNA: TGTGCCAGCAGCTTAGGACAGGGGGTTTACAATGAGCAGTTCTTC
V gene: TRBV2; J gene: TRBJ2-2; clone size: -; D gene: -; CDR3 protein: CASMAAPNTGELFF; CDR3 DNA: TGTGCCAGCATGGCGGCCCCGAACACCGGGGAGCTGTTTTTT
V gene: TRBV7-2; J gene: TRBJ2-3; clone size: -; D gene: -; CDR3 protein: CASSSISSGDTQYF; CDR3 DNA: TGTGCCAGCAGCTCCATCTCGTCGGGAGATACGCAGTATTTT
V gene: TRBV6-1; J gene: TRBJ2-4; clone size: -; D gene: -; CDR3 protein: CASSEAGRFGDIQYF; CDR3 DNA: TGTGCCAGCAGTGAGGCCGGGAGATTCGGGGACATTCAGTACTTC
V gene: TRBV28; J gene: TRBJ2-1; clone size: -; D gene: -; CDR3 protein: CASKRGSSYNEQFF; CDR3 DNA: TGTGCCAGCAAACGGGGGAGCTCCTACAATGAGCAGTTCTTC
V gene: TRBV5-8; J gene: TRBJ2-6; clone size: -; D gene: -; CDR3 protein: CASSLVMGLAGANVLTF; CDR3 DNA: TGTGCCAGCAGCTTGGTGATGGGGCTTGCTGGGGCCAACGTCCTGACTTTC